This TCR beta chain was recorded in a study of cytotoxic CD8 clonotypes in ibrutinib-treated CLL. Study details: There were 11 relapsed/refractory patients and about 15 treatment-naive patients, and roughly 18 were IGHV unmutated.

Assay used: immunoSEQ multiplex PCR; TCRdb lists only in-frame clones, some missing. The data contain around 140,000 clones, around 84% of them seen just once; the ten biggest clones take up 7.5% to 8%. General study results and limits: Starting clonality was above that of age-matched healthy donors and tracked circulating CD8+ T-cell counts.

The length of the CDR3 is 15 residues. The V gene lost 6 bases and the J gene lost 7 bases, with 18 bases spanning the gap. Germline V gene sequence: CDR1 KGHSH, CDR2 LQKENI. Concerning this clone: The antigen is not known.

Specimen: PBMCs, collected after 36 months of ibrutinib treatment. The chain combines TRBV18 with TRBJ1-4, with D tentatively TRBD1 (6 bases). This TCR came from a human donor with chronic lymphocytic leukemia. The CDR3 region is CASSPYREEGEKLFF. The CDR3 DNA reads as TGTGCCAGCTCCCCCTACAGGGAAGAGGGTGAAAAACTGTTTTTT.